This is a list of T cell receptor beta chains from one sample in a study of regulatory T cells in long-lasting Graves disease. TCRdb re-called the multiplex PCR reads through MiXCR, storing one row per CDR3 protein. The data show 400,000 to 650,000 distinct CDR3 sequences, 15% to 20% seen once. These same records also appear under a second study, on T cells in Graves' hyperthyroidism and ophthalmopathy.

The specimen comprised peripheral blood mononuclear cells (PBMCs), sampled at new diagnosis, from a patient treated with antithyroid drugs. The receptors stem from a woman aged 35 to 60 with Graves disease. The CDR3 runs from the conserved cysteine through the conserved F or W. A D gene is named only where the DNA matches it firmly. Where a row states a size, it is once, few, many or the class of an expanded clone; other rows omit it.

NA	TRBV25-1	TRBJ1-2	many	TGTGCCAGCAGTGAGGACTACTACTATGGCTACACCTTC	CASSEDYYYGYTF
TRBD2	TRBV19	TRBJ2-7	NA	TGTGCCAGTAGTATAGGCGAACTAGCGGGTGCTGAGCAGTACTTC	CASSIGELAGAEQYF
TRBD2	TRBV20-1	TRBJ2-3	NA	TGCAGTGGTAGCGTATGGGGGGGAGGTGATACGCAGTATTTT	CSGSVWGGGDTQYF
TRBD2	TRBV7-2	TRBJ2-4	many	TGTGCCAGCAGCTTAGCCCCTCCCCTAGCGGGGGGAAACATTCAGTACTTC	CASSLAPPLAGGNIQYF
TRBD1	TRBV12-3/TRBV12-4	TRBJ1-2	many	TGTGCCAGCAGTTCGACGACAGGGGGTGAATATGGCTACACCTTC	CASSSTTGGEYGYTF
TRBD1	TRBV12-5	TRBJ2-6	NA	TGTGCTAGTTTATCGGGACAGGGGACTTCTGGGGCCAACGTCCTGACTTTC	CASLSGQGTSGANVLTF
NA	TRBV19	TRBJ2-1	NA	TGTGCCAGTAGTATCGTGGGAGGCTGGAACAATGAGCAGTTCTTC	CASSIVGGWNNEQFF
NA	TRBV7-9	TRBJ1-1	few	TGTGCCAGCTCTTTAGGTTTAGGGGCTGAAGCTTTCTTT	CASSLGLGAEAFF
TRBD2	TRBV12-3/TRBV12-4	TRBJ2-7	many	TGTGCCAGCTCCTCGGGGCAGGGAGGGCCCCTCGAGCAGTACTTC	CASSSGQGGPLEQYF
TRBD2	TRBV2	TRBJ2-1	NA	TGTGCCAGCAGTGGGGGACTACAAAACAATGAGCAGTTCTTC	CASSGGLQNNEQFF
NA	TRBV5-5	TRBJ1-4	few	TGTGCCAGCAGCGCTACAGGGCTTAATGAAAAACTGTTTTTT	CASSATGLNEKLFF
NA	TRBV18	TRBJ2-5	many	TGTGCCAGCTCACCAAGGCCACCCACGGAAACAGAGACCCAGTACTTC	CASSPRPPTETETQYF
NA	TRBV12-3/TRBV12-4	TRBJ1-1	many	TGTGCCAGCAGTTTCACAGCAAACACTGAAGCTTTCTTT	CASSFTANTEAFF
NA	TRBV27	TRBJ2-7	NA	TGTGCCAGCCACGAGGCTGGAATGGATGAGCAGTACTTC	CASHEAGMDEQYF
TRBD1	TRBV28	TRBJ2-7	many	TGTGCCAGCAGTCCACGCCCGGGACAGGGGGCTTACGAGCAGTACTTC	CASSPRPGQGAYEQYF
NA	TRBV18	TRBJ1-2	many	TGTGCCAGCAGCTTACAAGGGGTCGGCTACACCTTC	CASSLQGVGYTF
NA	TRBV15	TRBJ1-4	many	TGTGCCACCAGCACTTCCGAGGCGGAAAAACTGTTTTTT	CATSTSEAEKLFF
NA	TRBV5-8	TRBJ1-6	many	TGTGCCAGCAGCTTGGACCACAGGCTGCTTAATTCACCCCTCCACTTT	CASSLDHRLLNSPLHF
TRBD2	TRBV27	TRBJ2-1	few	TGTGCCAGCAGCCGAATTTTTTCTAGCGGGAAAAACAATGAGCAGCTCTTC	CASSRIFSSGKNNEQLF
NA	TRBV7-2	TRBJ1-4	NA	TGTGCCAGCAGCTCCGAGTTGGAAAAACTGTTTTTT	CASSSELEKLFF
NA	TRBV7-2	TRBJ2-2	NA	TGTGCCAGCAGCTTAGTGTCAGGGTCCGGGGAGCTGTTTTTT	CASSLVSGSGELFF
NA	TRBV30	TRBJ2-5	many	TGTGCCTGGAGTAGACTTCAGGGCGCCCAAGAGACCCAGTACTTC	CAWSRLQGAQETQYF
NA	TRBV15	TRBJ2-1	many	TGTGCCACCAGCAGACCTTTCAGGGACTTTTCCTACAATGAGCAGTTCTTC	CATSRPFRDFSYNEQFF
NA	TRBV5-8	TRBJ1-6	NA	TGTGCCAGCACCCTGGTGGAGGGGGGCGCCTCACCCCTCCACTTT	CASTLVEGGASPLHF
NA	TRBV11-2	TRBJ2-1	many	TGTGCCAGCAGCTTTCAAGCGGGCGTAGGTGAGCAGTTCTTC	CASSFQAGVGEQFF
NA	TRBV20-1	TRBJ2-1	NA	TGCAGTGCTAGAGCATACAATGAGCAGTTCTTC	CSARAYNEQFF
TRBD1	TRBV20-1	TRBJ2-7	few	TGCAGTGCTAGAGAGCCCGGGACAGGGCCCTACGAGCAGTACTTC	CSAREPGTGPYEQYF
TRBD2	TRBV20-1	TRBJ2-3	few	TGCAGTGCTAGAGACCTGTCTGGGGCTAGCGGGGTTTATACGCAGTATTTT	CSARDLSGASGVYTQYF
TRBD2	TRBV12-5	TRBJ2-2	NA	TGTGCTAGTGGTTTGGCCCTCGGGGGGGCCCGCACCGGGGAGCTGTTTTTT	CASGLALGGARTGELFF
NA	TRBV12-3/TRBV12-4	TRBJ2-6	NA	TGTGCCAGCAGTTTAACAACAGGTTTTGGGGCCAACGTCCTGACTTTC	CASSLTTGFGANVLTF
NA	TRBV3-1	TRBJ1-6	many	TGTGCCAGCACCCACGGGGTTTCACCCCTCCACTTT	CASTHGVSPLHF
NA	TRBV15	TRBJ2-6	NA	TGTGCCACCAGCAGCCGATCTGGGGCCAACGTCCTGACTTTC	CATSSRSGANVLTF
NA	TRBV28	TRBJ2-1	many	TGTGCCAGCAGTTTATCCACGGGGAGCTCCTACAATGAGCAGTTCTTC	CASSLSTGSSYNEQFF
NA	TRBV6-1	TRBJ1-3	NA	TGTGCCAGCAATGGGGACCGTGGTGAGGTGTCTGGAAACACCATATATTTT	CASNGDRGEVSGNTIYF
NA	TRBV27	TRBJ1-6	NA	TGTGCCAGCCAAGGGGGGGGTAATTCACCCCTCCACTTT	CASQGGGNSPLHF
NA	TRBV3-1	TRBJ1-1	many	TGTGCCAGCAGCCAAGACAGGAGTGTAGCTTTCTTT	CASSQDRSVAFF
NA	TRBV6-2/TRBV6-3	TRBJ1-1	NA	TGTGCCAGCAGTGTCGGAAGGGTGGATGCTGAAGCTTTCTTT	CASSVGRVDAEAFF
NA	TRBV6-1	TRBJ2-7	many	TGTGCCAGCAGGCGGGGGCTTACAGGGTCTTACGAGCAGTACTTC	CASRRGLTGSYEQYF
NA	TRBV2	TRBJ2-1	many	TGTGCCAGCAGTGTGTCTGAGTACAATGAGCAGTTCTTC	CASSVSEYNEQFF
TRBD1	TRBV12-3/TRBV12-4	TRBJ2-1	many	TGTGCCAGCAGTTTAACGACAGGGATAAGACACAATGAGCAGTTCTTC	CASSLTTGIRHNEQFF
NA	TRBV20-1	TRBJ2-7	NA	TGCAGTGCTGGAGAGCGAGGGCGGGCCTACGAGCAGTACTTC	CSAGERGRAYEQYF
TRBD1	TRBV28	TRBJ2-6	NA	TGTGCCAGCAGGTCAGGGACAGGGGTCGCTGGGGCCAACGTCCTGACTTTC	CASRSGTGVAGANVLTF
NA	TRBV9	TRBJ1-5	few	TGTGCCAGCAGCGTAGCGCCGGGGACGGATCAGCCCCAGCATTTT	CASSVAPGTDQPQHF
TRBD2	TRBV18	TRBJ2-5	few	TGTGCCAGCTCACCACCAAGCGGGGGGAGCCAAGAGACCCAGTACTTC	CASSPPSGGSQETQYF
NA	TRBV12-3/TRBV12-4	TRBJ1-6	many	TGTGCCAGCAGTTTCGCGCGATCACCCCTCCACTTT	CASSFARSPLHF
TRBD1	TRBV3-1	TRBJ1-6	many	TGTGCCAGCAGCTACGACAGGGAAAATTCACCCCTCCACTTT	CASSYDRENSPLHF
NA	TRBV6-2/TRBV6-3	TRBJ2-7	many	TGTGCCAGCAGTGAACTGTTCTTCTCGTCCTACGAGCAGTACTTC	CASSELFFSSYEQYF
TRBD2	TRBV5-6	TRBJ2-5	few	TGTGCCAGCGTCTCAGCGGGGGGTGTCGAGACCCAGTACTTC	CASVSAGGVETQYF
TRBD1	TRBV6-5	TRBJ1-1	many	TGTGCCAGCAGTTACTCGGACAGGGGGAACACTGAAGCTTTCTTT	CASSYSDRGNTEAFF
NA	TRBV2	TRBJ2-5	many	TGTGCCACCAGCGAGGACATGGTTGGGCAAGAGACCCAGTACTTC	CATSEDMVGQETQYF
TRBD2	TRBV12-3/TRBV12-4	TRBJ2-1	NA	TGTGCCGGATCGACTAGCGGGAGCTCCTACAATGAGCAGTTCTTC	CAGSTSGSSYNEQFF
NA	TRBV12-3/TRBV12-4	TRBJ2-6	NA	TGTGCCAGCAGTTTTGAGGCCACCTCTGGGGCCAACGTCCTGACTTTC	CASSFEATSGANVLTF
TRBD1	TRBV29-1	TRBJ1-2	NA	TGCAGCGCCGAGGGGGGACAGGCCAACTATGGCTACACCTTC	CSAEGGQANYGYTF
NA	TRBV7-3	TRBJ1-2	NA	TGTGCCAGCAGCCCTCCGGCTCAGGGACTTTTCCGAGGCTACACCTTC	CASSPPAQGLFRGYTF
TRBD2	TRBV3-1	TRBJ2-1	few	TGTGCCAGCAGCCAAGAAGGGTCGGGGACTATCTACAATGAGCAGTTCTTC	CASSQEGSGTIYNEQFF
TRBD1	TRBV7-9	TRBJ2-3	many	TGTGCCAGCAGTGCGTGGGACAGGGGTGCAGATACGCAGTATTTT	CASSAWDRGADTQYF
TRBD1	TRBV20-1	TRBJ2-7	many	TGCAGTGCTAGCCAGGGGACAGGAACCTACGAGCAGTACTTC	CSASQGTGTYEQYF
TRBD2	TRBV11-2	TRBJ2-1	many	TGTGCCAGCAGCCCAGGACTAGCCGTCAATGAGCAGTTCTTC	CASSPGLAVNEQFF
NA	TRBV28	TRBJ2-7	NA	TGTGCCAGCAAGGCCCGCTCTACCTACGAGCAGTACTTC	CASKARSTYEQYF
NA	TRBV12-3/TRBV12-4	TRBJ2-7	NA	TGTGCCAGCAGTCTGGGACTCACCCACGAGCAGTACTTC	CASSLGLTHEQYF